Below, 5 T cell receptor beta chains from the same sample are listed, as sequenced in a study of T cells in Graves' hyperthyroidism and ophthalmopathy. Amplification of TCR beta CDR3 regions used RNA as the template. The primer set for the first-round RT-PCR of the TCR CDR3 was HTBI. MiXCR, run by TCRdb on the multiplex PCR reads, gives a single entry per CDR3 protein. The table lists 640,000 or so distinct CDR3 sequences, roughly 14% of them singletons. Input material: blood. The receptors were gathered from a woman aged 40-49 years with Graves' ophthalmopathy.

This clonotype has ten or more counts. CDR3 amino acids: CASSSGPSSSEAFF. The CDR3 bases are TGTGCCAGCAGTTCGGGCCCTAGTAGCTCTGAAGCTTTCTTT. The V call is TRBV28, the J call TRBJ1-1; D is unresolved. Germline assignment: CDR1 MDHEN and CDR2 SYDVKM. The V end lost 4 bases, the J end lost 6 bases, and 15 bases lay between the germline ends. CDR3 length: 14 residues. Looking up the rest from reference TRBV28 and TRBJ1-1 gives the full variable domain: DVKVTQSSRYLVKRTGEKVFLECVQDMDHENMFWYRQDPGLGLRLIYFSYDVKMKEKGDIPEGYSVSREKKERFSLILESASTNQTSMYLCASSSGPSSSEAFFGQGTRLTVV.

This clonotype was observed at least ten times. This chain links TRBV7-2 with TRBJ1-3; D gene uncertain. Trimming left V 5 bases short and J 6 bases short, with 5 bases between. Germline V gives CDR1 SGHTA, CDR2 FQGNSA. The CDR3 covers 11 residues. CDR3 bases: TGTGCCAGCAGCCTGACAAACACCATATATTTT. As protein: CASSLTNTIYF. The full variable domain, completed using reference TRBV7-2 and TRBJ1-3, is GAGVSQSPSNKVTEKGKDVELRCDPISGHTALYWYRQSLGQGLEFLIYFQGNSAPDKSGLPSDRFSAERTGGSVSTLTIQRTQQEDSAVYLCASSLTNTIYFGEGSWLTVV.

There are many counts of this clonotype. The CDR3 DNA is TGTGCCAGCAGCTTCACCGGGACTAGCGGCCCGGAGACCCAGTACTTC. Translation: CASSFTGTSGPETQYF. The genes are TRBV7-9 and TRBJ2-5, with TRBD2 matching 11 bases. Germline assignment: CDR1 SEHNR and CDR2 FQNEAQ (reference sequence). The CDR3 runs 16 residues. V was pared by 3 bases and J by 5 bases, with 8 bases of the junction left unmatched.

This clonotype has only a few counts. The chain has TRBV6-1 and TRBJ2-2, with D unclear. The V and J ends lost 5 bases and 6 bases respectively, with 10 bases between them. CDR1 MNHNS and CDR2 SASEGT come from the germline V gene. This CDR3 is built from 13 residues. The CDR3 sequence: CASSTDAPGELFF. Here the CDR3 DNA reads TGTGCCAGCAGTACGGACGCCCCCGGGGAGCTGTTTTTT.

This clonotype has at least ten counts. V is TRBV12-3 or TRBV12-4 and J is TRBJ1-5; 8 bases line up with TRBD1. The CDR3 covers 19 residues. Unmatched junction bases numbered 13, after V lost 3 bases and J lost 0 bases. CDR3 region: CASSFYRRQGTNSNQPQHF. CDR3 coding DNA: TGTGCCAGCAGTTTTTATCGGCGACAGGGGACGAATAGCAATCAGCCCCAGCATTTT.